These T cell receptor beta chains were read from a single sample in a study of blood T cell repertoires in COVID-19. Here immunoSEQ multiplex PCR was the method, and the copy in TCRdb shows in-frame clones only, minus some. Seen here are tens of thousands of clones, roughly 92% observed once, and the top ten hold 2% to 2.5%. Material: peripheral blood. Receptors originate from a man aged 50-59 years with active COVID-19. The CDR3 runs from the conserved cysteine through the conserved F or W.

V: TRBV30; length: 13; J: TRBJ1-1; CDR3: CAWTPISYNEAFF
V: TRBV6-5; length: 15; J: TRBJ2-1; CDR3: CASIGRAGRNNEQFF
V: TRBV10-1; length: 15; J: TRBJ2-7; CDR3: CASSLGGMGSYEQYF
V: TRBV29-1; length: 13; J: TRBJ2-7; CDR3: CSAPTGTGNEQYF
V: TRBV6-5; length: 14; J: TRBJ2-7; CDR3: CASSYSRGLGEQYF
V: TRBV7-6; length: 16; J: TRBJ2-5; CDR3: CASSLAFRDGGETQYF
V: TRBV5-1; length: 15; J: TRBJ2-1; CDR3: CASSLALAGENEQFF
V: TRBV2; length: 14; J: TRBJ1-2; CDR3: CASRKGADFGGYTF
V: TRBV5-4; length: 13; J: TRBJ1-2; CDR3: CASSLASRYGYTF
V: TRBV3-1/TRBV3-2; length: 16; J: TRBJ2-5; CDR3: CASSPPTSGGQETQYF
V: TRBV7-2; length: 14; J: TRBJ2-1; CDR3: CASSFKRGDPEQFF
V: TRBV14; length: 16; J: TRBJ2-1; CDR3: CASSQTAGSTYNEQFF
V: TRBV3-1/TRBV3-2; length: 14; J: TRBJ1-2; CDR3: CASSQGSGVYGYTF
V: TRBV18; length: 12; J: TRBJ2-1; CDR3: CASSSQVAAGFF
V: TRBV6-5; length: 16; J: TRBJ1-3; CDR3: CASSYSRQTSGNTIYF
V: TRBV9; length: 15; J: TRBJ2-1; CDR3: CASSFSGTTDNEQFF
V: TRBV30; length: 16; J: TRBJ1-1; CDR3: CAWSVPSHTGDTEAFF
V: TRBV5-6; length: 14; J: TRBJ1-6; CDR3: CASSLRQGFSPLHF
V: TRBV9; length: 15; J: TRBJ2-7; CDR3: CASSARDRGIYEQYF
V: TRBV6-6; length: 12; J: TRBJ1-1; CDR3: CASSSADRKAFF
V: TRBV7-3; length: 13; J: TRBJ2-3; CDR3: CASSLENTDTQYF
V: TRBV24-1; length: 16; J: TRBJ2-3; CDR3: CATSDPGEGAWDTQYF